This TCR beta chain came from a study of technical replicates of blood from several donors. Generated by immunoSEQ multiplex PCR, the TCRdb table keeps only in-frame clones and is missing some. This sample has around 100,000 clones, with roughly 95% found just once. Between the trimmed V and J ends, which lost 2 bases and 0 bases, there was a span of 8 bases. CDR1 is SGHDT and CDR2 is YYEEEE in the germline V gene. The length of the CDR3 is 14 residues. The sequence was obtained from a human donor in good health. The chain combines TRBV5-6 with TRBJ2-5; D gene ambiguous. The specimen sequenced was T cells isolated from PBMCs. The CDR3 nucleotides are TGTGCCAGCAGCTTTTACAGCAACCAAGAGACCCAGTACTTC. Its protein is CASSFYSNQETQYF.